This T cell receptor beta chain was profiled in a study of cytomegalovirus exposure and HLA in healthy donors. Overall study results and limits: Most subjects' HLA-A and HLA-B alleles were reportedly predicted from TCR beta sequences. Fewer N-insertions (relative to the approximately 700-donor mean) were reportedly seen in an Asian-associated ancestry cluster in a later analysis. The listing of roughly 160 TCR beta chains classed them as cytomegalovirus-associated. Across donors, presence/absence analyses took sequencing depth to be roughly uniform.

Per germline, CDR1 SGHTA and CDR2 FQGNSA. Trimming cost V 5 bases and J 5 bases, with 15 bases left between them. The CDR3 runs 14 residues. On this clone itself: Its target is unknown.

In the PCR, 60 Vbeta and 13 Jbeta primers were used. Generated by immunoSEQ multiplex PCR, the TCRdb table keeps only in-frame clones and is missing some. The table has 150,000 to 200,000 clones, more than 75% seen once; the top ten hold around 14%. Sequencing was carried out using PBMCs. V usage is TRBV7-2 and J usage is TRBJ1-2; weak D call: TRBD1 (5 bases). The TCR sequence derives from a woman in her 40s in good health and CMV-seronegative. For the CDR3, the DNA is TGTGCCAGCAGCGGACAACAGGAATATTATGGCTACACCTTC. Encoded protein: CASSGQQEYYGYTF.